This record covers a single T cell receptor beta chain. The antigen is not known. This CDR3 comprises 17 residues. V was shortened by 6 bases and J by 1 base, with 21 bases between the two germline ends. CDR1 is MDHEN, CDR2 SYDVKM, per germline. These data are taken from a study of Graves' ophthalmopathy and Graves' hyperthyroidism. Study-level results: Ophthalmopathy versus stable hyperthyroidism: 13-signature model gave 87.88% sensitivity, 75% to 83% specificity. Blood samples also showed most expanded thyroid clonotypes exceeding 0.001 frequency.

RNA transcripts provided the template for amplifying TCR beta CDR3 regions. First-round RT-PCR relied on HTBI primers, and a second-round multiplex PCR came next. Each CDR3 protein is one row after TCRdb ran MiXCR on the multiplex PCR reads. The sample has 400,000 to 450,000 distinct CDR3 sequences, more than 20% seen once. Sample: peripheral blood. This TCR was recovered from a woman aged 18-29 years with stable Graves' hyperthyroidism. The rearrangement uses TRBV28 and TRBJ1-1, with D possibly TRBD1 on 5 matching bases. In nucleotides, the CDR3 is TGTGCCAGCAGCCCCACGGTGGGGGGGTTGGCGAACACTGAAGCTTTCTTT. Its protein product is CASSPTVGGLANTEAFF.